Below are 6 T cell receptor beta chains sequenced from a single sample in a study of blood T cell repertoires in COVID-19. Using immunoSEQ multiplex PCR, the repertoire was profiled, and TCRdb retains in-frame clones only, with some absent. The table lists 30,000 to 40,000 clones, around 84% of them singletons, with 60% to 80% in the top ten. The source material was peripheral blood. These receptors were taken from a man aged 65-85 years with acute or convalescent COVID-19.

V gene TRBV5-1 combines with J gene TRBJ2-5; tentatively, D is TRBD2 (6 bases). The germline V gene encodes CDR1 SGHRS and CDR2 YFSETQ. The CDR3 consists of 18 residues. Trimming removed 1 base at V and 3 bases at J, with 22 bases between. The CDR3 loop is CASSLSRTPGDGKETQYF. CDR3 DNA: TGCGCCAGCAGCTTGTCCCGGACCCCGGGGGACGGTAAAGAGACCCAGTACTTC.

This clone was seen only once. The chain joins TRBV6-5 to TRBJ2-2; D is perhaps TRBD2 (5 bases). V lost 6 bases and J lost 5, with 16 bases in between. This CDR3 has 15 amino acids. Germline CDR1 is MNHEY and CDR2 is SVGAGI. CDR3 bases: TGTGCCAGCAGCTCCAGCCAGCGGAGAACCGGGGAGCTGTTTTTT. This gives the protein CASSSSQRRTGELFF.

The V gene is TRBV7-9, the J gene TRBJ1-1, with D unclear. The CDR3 is 14 amino acids. Germline V gives CDR1 SEHNR, CDR2 FQNEAQ (reference sequence). V gave up 2 bases and J gave up 4 bases, with 11 bases separating them. CDR3 amino acids: CASSLSGVVTEAFF. The CDR3 DNA reads TGTGCCAGCAGCTTATCCGGGGTCGTCACTGAAGCTTTCTTT.

The J gene is TRBJ2-5, the V gene TRBV15; TRBD2 matches 9 bases. Germline V CDR1 and CDR2: LNHNV, YYDKDF (reference sequence). J was trimmed by 5 bases and V by 1 base; bases with no gene match: 8. The CDR3 loop spans 16 amino acids. CDR3 protein: CATSRGAVAGGETQYF. DNA of the CDR3: TGTGCCACCAGCAGAGGCGCAGTGGCGGGGGGGGAGACCCAGTACTTC.

This chain joins TRBV11-1 and TRBJ2-1; a possible D gene is TRBD1 (6 bases). V shed 4 bases and J shed 9 bases, with 7 bases lying between them. There are 11 residues in the CDR3. Per the germline V gene, CDR1 is SGHAT and CDR2 is FQDESV (reference sequence). The CDR3 nucleotides read TGTGCCAGCAGCTCGGACAGTGAGCAGTTCTTC. Its protein product is CASSSDSEQFF.

The chain links TRBV19 to TRBJ1-2; 7 nucleotides agree with TRBD1. With 5 bases clipped from V and 4 bases from J, the junction kept 7 bases outside the gene matches. Germline lookup yields CDR1 LNHDA and CDR2 SQIVND (reference sequence). The CDR3 totals 14 residues. CDR3 protein: CASSVTGLGYGYTF. The CDR3 DNA reads TGTGCCAGTAGTGTGACAGGGCTCGGCTATGGCTACACCTTC.